A single T cell receptor beta chain is shown here with its context. Its target is not known. This specimen belongs to a study of STAT5B mutations in CD4+ large granular lymphocyte leukemia. Overall study: The CDR3 'QG' motif was associated with a particular HLA allele among healthy donors.

Broader study findings: Patient CD4-sorted repertoires looked more clonal than healthy CD4+ repertoires, even without putative leukemic clones.

Sequencing used immunoSEQ multiplex PCR; TCRdb keeps in-frame clones, though not all of them. The sample lists 35,000 to 45,000 clones; 70% to 90% were seen once. The CDR3 covers 17 residues. V lost 4 bases, J lost 6 bases, and 8 bases stayed unmatched. Germline CDR1 is MNHEY and CDR2 is SMNVEV (reference sequence). The sequence came from a human donor in good health. Sequencing was performed on CD4+ T cells from blood buffy coats. The genes are TRBV27 and TRBJ2-1; 14 bases are shared with TRBD2. CDR3 in DNA: TGTGCCAGCAGTTACCGACTAGCGGGAGGGCATGTCAATGAGCAGTTCTTC. Translating gives CASSYRLAGGHVNEQFF.